Included here is one T cell receptor beta chain sequence, with context. These data belong to a study of blood T cell repertoires in COVID-19. In the study overall: Italy, Spain and the United States were the sources of the convalescent and acute COVID-19 samples. Sources were T cells, B-cell-depleted T cells, or PBMCs; the material itself was cDNA or gDNA.

Germline CDR1 is MNHNY and CDR2 is SVGAGI (reference sequence). V was clipped by 5 bases and J by 2 bases, with 12 bases between them. This CDR3 is built from 15 residues. Per the original data handling: It was from reference gene primer amplification that nucleated cell counts were estimated. The table came from immunoSEQ multiplex PCR; TCRdb's copy has only in-frame clones and leaves some out. D and trimming were read from the DNA, whereas the V and J calls and clone size are those reported in that table. Of 150,000 to 250,000 clones in the sample, 94% were seen once. A Seattle source enrolled patients during active infection and followed them longitudinally.

The chain carries TRBV6-6 and TRBJ2-2, with D tentatively TRBD1 (5 bases). Sample: peripheral blood. This clonotype was sampled from a man aged 25 to 40 with COVID-19, enrolled during active disease. CDR3 protein: CASSDQGFNTGELFF. The CDR3 DNA follows: TGTGCCAGCAGTGACCAGGGATTTAACACCGGGGAGCTGTTTTTT.